The sequence of this T cell receptor (beta chain) was determined in a study of graft-versus-host responses after intestinal transplantation. About the study: Anti-thymocyte globulin induction, then tacrolimus and steroids for about 3 years, went to all recipients.

Germline CDR1 SGHRS, CDR2 YFSETQ. Germline trimming cut 3 bases from V and 3 bases from J; bases unmatched to any gene: 4. The CDR3 is 15 amino acids. Regarding this clone: Its antigen is not known.

This table comes from immunoSEQ multiplex PCR, and its TCRdb copy is limited to in-frame clones, with some not included. The table lists about 90,000 clones, 80% to 95% of them singletons. The rearrangement links TRBV5-1 to TRBJ2-5; 11 bases are shared with TRBD2. This TCR derives from a human donor who was the organ donor for an intestinal transplant. The starting material was unstimulated CD4+ T cells sorted from spleen or lymph node cells, obtained before transplant. CDR3 loop: CASSSGLAGKETQYF. DNA of the CDR3: TGCGCCAGCAGCTCAGGACTAGCGGGTAAAGAGACCCAGTACTTC.